Listed below are T cell receptor beta chains from one sample, sequenced in a study of T cell responses to AZD1222 COVID-19 vaccine. TCRdb's copy holds only in-frame clones and misses some; the assay was immunoSEQ multiplex PCR. The sample lists 84,000 or so clones, roughly nine tenths occurring once. The source was peripheral blood, collected on day 0 of AZD1222 vaccination. All receptors derive from an adult in good health. CDR3s include the opening cysteine and the closing phenylalanine or tryptophan. The order of the fields is D gene, J gene, clone size, V gene, CDR3 DNA, CDR3 protein. A D gene is named only where the DNA matches it firmly. A row's size may be missing; if present it is once, few, many or a size class.

.	TRBJ2-3	.	TRBV24-1	TGTGCCACCAGTGACCCCGTGGATTCTAGCACAGATACGCAGTATTTT	CATSDPVDSSTDTQYF
.	TRBJ2-2	.	TRBV10-3	TGTGCCATCAGTGAGTCCGGAGGTACCGGGGAGCTGTTTTTT	CAISESGGTGELFF
.	TRBJ1-2	.	TRBV7-2	TGTGCCAGCAGGTTATTCGGGGGCAGCTATGGCTACACCTTC	CASRLFGGSYGYTF
.	TRBJ2-5	.	TRBV7-9	TGTGCCAGCAGCTTAGGCGACAGTTCCCAGTACTTC	CASSLGDSSQYF
TRBD2	TRBJ2-1	once	TRBV9	TGTGCCAGCAGCGAGGGACTAGCGGGGCCGCCCTACAATGAGCAGTTCTTC	CASSEGLAGPPYNEQFF
.	TRBJ1-1	.	TRBV6-6	TGTGCCAGCAGTTACGTTCGGCAGGGGAACACTGAAGCTTTCTTT	CASSYVRQGNTEAFF
TRBD1	TRBJ1-1	.	TRBV7-8	TGTGCCAGCAGCAGAGTACCCAGACAGGGTTCAAGGGGGTACACTGAAGCTTTCTTT	CASSRVPRQGSRGYTEAFF
.	TRBJ2-5	.	TRBV29-1	TGCAGCGTTGGACCCCGGGACTCTGGAGAGACCCAGTACTTC	CSVGPRDSGETQYF
.	TRBJ2-2	.	TRBV7-2	TGTGCCAGCCTAACCTTGGGGAACACCGGGGAGCTGTTTTTT	CASLTLGNTGELFF
.	TRBJ2-6	.	TRBV5-1	TGCGCCAGCAGCCCGGTTTGGGCTGGGGCCAACGTCCTGACTTTC	CASSPVWAGANVLTF
.	TRBJ1-1	.	TRBV18	TGTGCCAGCTCCCAGACGAGGAACACTGAAGCTTTCTTT	CASSQTRNTEAFF
TRBD1	TRBJ1-5	few	TRBV2	TGTGCCAGCAGTAAACAGGGGCAGGGCAATCAGCCCCAGCATTTT	CASSKQGQGNQPQHF
TRBD1	TRBJ1-6	once	TRBV9	TGTGCCAGCAGCGCCCATCCGGGACAGGGGCCAACTAATTCACCCCTCCACTTT	CASSAHPGQGPTNSPLHF
TRBD2	TRBJ2-3	few	TRBV10-1	TGCGCCAGCAGTGAGACTAGCGGAGGAGATACGCAGTATTTT	CASSETSGGDTQYF
TRBD1	TRBJ2-6	.	TRBV2	TGTGCCATCGGGACAGGGGGCGGTGGGGCCAACGTCCTGACTTTC	CAIGTGGGGANVLTF
.	TRBJ1-5	.	TRBV18	TGTGCCAGCTCACCACCGGGGAACGTTCAGCCCCAGCATTTT	CASSPPGNVQPQHF
TRBD1	TRBJ2-3	.	TRBV30	TGTGCCTGGGGTCGGACAGGCGCCACAGATACGCAGTATTTT	CAWGRTGATDTQYF
TRBD1	TRBJ2-1	.	TRBV10-1	TGCGCCAGCAGTGATAGTGGGACAGGGTGGAAGGGGCAGTTCTTC	CASSDSGTGWKGQFF
.	TRBJ1-3	.	TRBV28	TGTGCCAGCAGTTTTACCAGGGCGGGTGGAAACACCATATATTTT	CASSFTRAGGNTIYF
TRBD2	TRBJ2-7	.	TRBV5-1	TGCGCCAGCAGCCCCACCGGGACTACCTACGAGCAGTACTTC	CASSPTGTTYEQYF
TRBD1	TRBJ1-1	few	TRBV7-8	TGTGCCAGCAGCCCTAGTAGGGACAGGGAGATAAAAGCTTTCTTT	CASSPSRDREIKAFF
.	TRBJ1-5	.	TRBV19	TGTGCCAGTACCACCCTGGCTGGGGCAGCGGGCAATCAGCCCCAGCATTTT	CASTTLAGAAGNQPQHF
TRBD1	TRBJ2-4	few	TRBV2	TGTGCCACCCGGCGCAGAGCAGGGGGCTGGGGTATGGCCAAAAACATTCAGTACTTC	CATRRRAGGWGMAKNIQYF
TRBD2	TRBJ2-5	.	TRBV4-1	TGCGCCAGCAGCCTAGTGACTAGCGGGAGTGGTGGATTCCAAGAGACCCAGTACTTC	CASSLVTSGSGGFQETQYF
.	TRBJ1-1	.	TRBV29-1	TGCAGCGCCGGGGACACTGAAGCTTTCTTT	CSAGDTEAFF
.	TRBJ2-1	.	TRBV6-6	TGTGCCAGCAGTTACTCGAGGCGTAATGAGCAGTTCTTC	CASSYSRRNEQFF
.	TRBJ1-5	.	TRBV30	TGTGCCTGGAGTGTAGAGACGGGGAGGGACCAGCCCCAGCATTTT	CAWSVETGRDQPQHF
.	TRBJ2-7	.	TRBV29-1	TGCAGCGTTGGGGGCCTCTTGGAGGACGAGCAGTACTTC	CSVGGLLEDEQYF
.	TRBJ1-2	.	TRBV12-3/TRBV12-4	TGTGCCAGCAGTGGGGGGAACTATGGCTACACCTTC	CASSGGNYGYTF
.	TRBJ1-1	.	TRBV7-9	TGTGCCAGCAGCGGGCCGACAGGTAAAGCTTTCTTT	CASSGPTGKAFF
.	TRBJ1-5	once	TRBV15	TGTGCCACCAGCAGAGGGACGATAGCTAATGGCAATCAGCCCCAGCATTTT	CATSRGTIANGNQPQHF
TRBD1	TRBJ2-5	.	TRBV27	TGTGCCAGCGGAATGACAGGGGTGGAGACCCAGTACTTC	CASGMTGVETQYF
TRBD1	TRBJ2-7	.	TRBV27	TGTGCCAGCAGACCGACAGGGTCCGGCGAGCAGTACTTC	CASRPTGSGEQYF
.	TRBJ1-1	.	TRBV6-5	TGTGCCAGCACCGGGACCCTAACGGTCACTGAAGCTTTCTTT	CASTGTLTVTEAFF
.	TRBJ2-1	.	TRBV5-5	TGTGCCAGCAGCTTGGATGGATCCCCCTACAATGAGCAGTTCTTC	CASSLDGSPYNEQFF
.	TRBJ2-1	.	TRBV19	TGTGCCAGTAGTCTGGCGTCCGAGGCCTACAATGAGCAGTTCTTC	CASSLASEAYNEQFF
TRBD1	TRBJ1-3	.	TRBV5-1	TGCGCCAGCAGCCGAGGGACAGGAGGATTTGGAAACACCATATATTTT	CASSRGTGGFGNTIYF
TRBD1	TRBJ2-7	.	TRBV2	TGTGCCAGCACGAGGACAGGGGGCTCCTACGAGCAGTACTTC	CASTRTGGSYEQYF
TRBD2	TRBJ2-5	.	TRBV7-7	TGTGCTAGCAGCTTAGGCGGGAGGCAGGGCGAGACCCAGTACTTC	CASSLGGRQGETQYF
.	TRBJ1-1	once	TRBV14	TGTGCCAGCAGCCAGTCGGCAGGTATTGGTTACACTGAAGCTTTCTTT	CASSQSAGIGYTEAFF
.	TRBJ2-5	.	TRBV10-2	TGCGCCAGCAGTGACGAGCGGACCCAAGAGACCCAGTACTTC	CASSDERTQETQYF
TRBD1	TRBJ1-3	.	TRBV27	TGTGCCAGCAGTCCCCGGACAGGGACGGGGTCTGGAAACACCATATATTTT	CASSPRTGTGSGNTIYF
TRBD1	TRBJ1-1	.	TRBV7-9	TGTGCCAGCAGATTCGGGACAGGAGAAGCTTTCTTT	CASRFGTGEAFF
.	TRBJ1-2	.	TRBV6-5	TGTGCCAGCACCAAAGACAGTAACTATGGCTACACCTTC	CASTKDSNYGYTF
.	TRBJ2-7	.	TRBV6-5	TGTGCCAGCAGTCGCTCCTTAGAAAGCGAGCAGTACTTC	CASSRSLESEQYF
TRBD1	TRBJ1-2	.	TRBV19	TGTGCCAGCGAGGGGGACAGAGCCCTAGCTAACTATGGCTACACCTTC	CASEGDRALANYGYTF
.	TRBJ1-1	.	TRBV4-3	TGCGCCAGCAGCCAAGATCATGACTCGGGTGGTGAAGCTTTCTTT	CASSQDHDSGGEAFF
.	TRBJ1-5	.	TRBV18	TGTGCCAGCTCACCACCAGGGGATAATCAGCCCCAGCATTTT	CASSPPGDNQPQHF
TRBD2	TRBJ2-2	.	TRBV19	TGTGCCAGTAGTATTTCCAGCGGGAGGAATACCGGGGAGCTGTTTTTT	CASSISSGRNTGELFF
TRBD1	TRBJ1-5	.	TRBV2	TGTGCCAGCAGCGGACCAGGGGGGGCAGGGCAGCCCCAGCATTTT	CASSGPGGAGQPQHF
.	TRBJ2-2	.	TRBV30	TGTGCCTGGAATGTCATGAACACCGGGGAGCTGTTTTTT	CAWNVMNTGELFF
.	TRBJ2-1	.	TRBV7-2	TGTGCCAGCAGCGTCGGGATTCCCCCCCGGCACAATGAGCAGTTCTTC	CASSVGIPPRHNEQFF
.	TRBJ1-3	once	TRBV18	TGTGCCAGCTCACCTACCAGGAGCTCTGGAAACACCATATATTTT	CASSPTRSSGNTIYF
.	TRBJ2-5	few	TRBV11-2	TGTGCCAGCAGCCCTAAGGGGTTCGGGGGGCCACAAGAGACCCAGTACTTC	CASSPKGFGGPQETQYF
.	TRBJ2-3	.	TRBV15	TGTGCCACCAGCAGAGATCGGAGCGGGTATAGCACAGATACGCAGTATTTT	CATSRDRSGYSTDTQYF